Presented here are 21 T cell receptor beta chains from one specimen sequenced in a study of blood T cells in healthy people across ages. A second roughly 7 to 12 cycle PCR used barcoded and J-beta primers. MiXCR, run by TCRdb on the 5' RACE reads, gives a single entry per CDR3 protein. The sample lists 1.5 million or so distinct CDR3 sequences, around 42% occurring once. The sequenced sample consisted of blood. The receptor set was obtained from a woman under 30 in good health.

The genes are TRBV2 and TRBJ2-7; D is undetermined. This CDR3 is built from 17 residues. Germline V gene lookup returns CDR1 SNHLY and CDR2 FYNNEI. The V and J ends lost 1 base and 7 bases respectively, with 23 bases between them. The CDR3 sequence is CASSEGVAQLPYNEQYF. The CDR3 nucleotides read TGTGCCAGCAGTGAAGGGGTCGCGCAATTACCCTACAATGAGCAGTACTTC.

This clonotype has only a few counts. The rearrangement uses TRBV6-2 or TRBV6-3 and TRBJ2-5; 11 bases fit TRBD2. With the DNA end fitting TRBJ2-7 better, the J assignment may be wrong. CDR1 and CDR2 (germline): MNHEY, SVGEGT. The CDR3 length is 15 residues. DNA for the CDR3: TGTGCCAGCAGTTACATGGGACTAGCGGAGCCCGAGCAGTACTTC. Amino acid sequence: CASSYMGLAEPEQYF.

In DNA, the CDR3 is TGTGCCAGCAGTAAAGGACAGGGAAGACCCCTCCACTTT. Its protein is CASSKGQGRPLHF. This chain uses TRBV27 with TRBJ1-6; 8 bases line up with TRBD1. Germline loops: CDR1 MNHEY, CDR2 SMNVEV (reference sequence). J was trimmed by 12 bases and V by 5 bases; bases with no gene match: 6. The CDR3 has 13 amino acids.

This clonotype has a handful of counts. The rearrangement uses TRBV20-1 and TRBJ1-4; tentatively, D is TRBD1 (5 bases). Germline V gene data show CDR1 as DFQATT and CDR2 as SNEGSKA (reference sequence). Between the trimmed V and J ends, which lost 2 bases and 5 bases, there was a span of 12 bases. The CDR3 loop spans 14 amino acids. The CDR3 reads CSARIGGWNEKLFF. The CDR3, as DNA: TGCAGTGCTAGAATCGGGGGTTGGAATGAAAAACTGTTTTTT.

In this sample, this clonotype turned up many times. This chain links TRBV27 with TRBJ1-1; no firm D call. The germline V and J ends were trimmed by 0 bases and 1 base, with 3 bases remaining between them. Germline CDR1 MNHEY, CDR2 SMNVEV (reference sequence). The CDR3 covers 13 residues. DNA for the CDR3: TGTGCCAGCAGTTTATCGCGGAACACTGAAGCTTTCTTT. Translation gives CASSLSRNTEAFF.

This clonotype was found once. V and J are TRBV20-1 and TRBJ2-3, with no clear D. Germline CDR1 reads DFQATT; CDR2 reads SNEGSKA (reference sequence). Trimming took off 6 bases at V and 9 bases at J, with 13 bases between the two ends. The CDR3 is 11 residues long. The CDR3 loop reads CSAPFAWTQYF. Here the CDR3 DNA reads TGCAGTGCCCCCTTTGCATGGACGCAGTATTTT.

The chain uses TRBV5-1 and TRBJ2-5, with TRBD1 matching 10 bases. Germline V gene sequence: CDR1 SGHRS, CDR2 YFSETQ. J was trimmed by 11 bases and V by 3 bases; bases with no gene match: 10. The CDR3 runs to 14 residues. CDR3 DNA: TGCGCCAGCAGCTCGACAGGGGGCTTACGGGAGCAGTACTTC. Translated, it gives CASSSTGGLREQYF.

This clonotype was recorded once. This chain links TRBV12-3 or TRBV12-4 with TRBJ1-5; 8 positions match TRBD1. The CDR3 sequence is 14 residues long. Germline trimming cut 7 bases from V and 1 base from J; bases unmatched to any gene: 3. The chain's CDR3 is CASNQGASNQPQHF. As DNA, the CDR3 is TGTGCCAGCAACCAGGGGGCAAGCAATCAGCCCCAGCATTTT.

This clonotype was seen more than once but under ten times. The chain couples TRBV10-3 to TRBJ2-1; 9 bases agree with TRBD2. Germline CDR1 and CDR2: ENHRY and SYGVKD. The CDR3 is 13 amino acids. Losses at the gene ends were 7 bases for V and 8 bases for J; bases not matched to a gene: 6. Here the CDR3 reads CAINSGSSDEQFF. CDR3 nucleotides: TGTGCCATCAATAGCGGGAGTTCGGATGAGCAGTTCTTC.

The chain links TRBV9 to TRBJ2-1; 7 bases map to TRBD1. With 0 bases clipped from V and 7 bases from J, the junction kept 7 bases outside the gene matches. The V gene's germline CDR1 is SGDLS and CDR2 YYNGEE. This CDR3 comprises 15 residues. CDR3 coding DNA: TGTGCCAGCAGCGTAGGCCAGGGGGTCACGAATGAGCAGTTCTTC. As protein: CASSVGQGVTNEQFF.

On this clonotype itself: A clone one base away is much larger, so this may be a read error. CDR3 in amino acids: CACSLTGANNQPQHF. In DNA form, the CDR3 reads TGTGCCTGCAGCTTAACGGGAGCTAACAATCAGCCCCAGCATTTT. The genes are TRBV7-2 and TRBJ1-5; D not resolved. The V gene's germline CDR1 is SGHTA and CDR2 FQGNSA. The CDR3 spans 15 residues.

The CDR3: CASTIRTGVSEQFF. The CDR3 coding sequence is TGTGCCAGCACAATCCGGACAGGGGTATCTGAGCAGTTCTTC. This chain uses TRBV2 with TRBJ2-1; 9 nucleotides agree with TRBD1. The V gene end was trimmed by 7 bases and the J gene end by 9 bases; junction bases not matched to a gene: 10. Per germline, CDR1 SNHLY and CDR2 FYNNEI. This CDR3 is 14 amino acids long.

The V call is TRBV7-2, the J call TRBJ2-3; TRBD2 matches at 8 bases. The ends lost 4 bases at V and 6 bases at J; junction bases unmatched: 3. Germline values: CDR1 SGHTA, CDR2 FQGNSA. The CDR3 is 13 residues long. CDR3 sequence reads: CASSSTSADTQYF. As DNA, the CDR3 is TGTGCCAGCAGCTCGACTAGCGCGGATACGCAGTATTTT.

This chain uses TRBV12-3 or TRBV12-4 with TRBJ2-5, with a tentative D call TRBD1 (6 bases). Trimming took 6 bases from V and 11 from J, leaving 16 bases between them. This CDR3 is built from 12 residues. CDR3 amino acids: CASRSGQREQYF. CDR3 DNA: TGTGCCAGCAGATCCGGACAGCGTGAGCAGTACTTC.

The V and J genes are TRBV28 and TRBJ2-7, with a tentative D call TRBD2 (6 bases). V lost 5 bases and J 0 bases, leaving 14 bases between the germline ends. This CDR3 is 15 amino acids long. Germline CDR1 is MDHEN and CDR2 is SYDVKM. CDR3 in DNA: TGTGCCAGCAGTCCCCAGCGGGTACTCTCCTACGAGCAGTACTTC. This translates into CASSPQRVLSYEQYF.

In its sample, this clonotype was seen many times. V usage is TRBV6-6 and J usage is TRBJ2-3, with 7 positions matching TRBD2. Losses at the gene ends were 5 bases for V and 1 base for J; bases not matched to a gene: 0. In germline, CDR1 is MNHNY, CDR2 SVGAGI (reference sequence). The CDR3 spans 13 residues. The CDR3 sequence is CASSTSGTDTQYF. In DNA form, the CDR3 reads TGTGCCAGCAGTACTAGCGGCACAGATACGCAGTATTTT.

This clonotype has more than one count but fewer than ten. DNA for the CDR3: TGTGCCAGCAAGGGACAGGGAGGGGAGCAGTACTTC. This encodes CASKGQGGEQYF. This chain joins TRBV12-3 or TRBV12-4 and TRBJ2-5, with TRBD1 identical over 9 bases. Losses at the gene ends were 7 bases for V and 11 bases for J; bases not matched to a gene: 8. This CDR3 contains 12 residues.

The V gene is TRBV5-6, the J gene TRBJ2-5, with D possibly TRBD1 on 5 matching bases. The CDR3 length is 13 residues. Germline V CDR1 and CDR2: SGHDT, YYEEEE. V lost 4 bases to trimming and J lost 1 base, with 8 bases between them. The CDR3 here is CASSKTAQETQYF. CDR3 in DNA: TGTGCCAGCAGCAAGACAGCCCAAGAGACCCAGTACTTC.

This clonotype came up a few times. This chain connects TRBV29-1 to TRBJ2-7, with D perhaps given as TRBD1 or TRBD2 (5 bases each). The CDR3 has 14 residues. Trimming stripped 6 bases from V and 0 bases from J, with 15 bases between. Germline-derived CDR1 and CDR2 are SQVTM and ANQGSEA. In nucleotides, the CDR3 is TGCAGCGTCGACACGGCAGGGAGCTCCTACGAGCAGTACTTC. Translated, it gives CSVDTAGSSYEQYF.

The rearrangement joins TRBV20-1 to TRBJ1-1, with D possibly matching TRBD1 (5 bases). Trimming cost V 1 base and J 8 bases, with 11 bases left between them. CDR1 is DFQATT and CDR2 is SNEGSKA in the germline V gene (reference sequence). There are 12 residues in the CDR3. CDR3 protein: CSARGPGQEAFF. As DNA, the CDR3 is TGCAGTGCTAGAGGCCCGGGGCAGGAAGCTTTCTTT.

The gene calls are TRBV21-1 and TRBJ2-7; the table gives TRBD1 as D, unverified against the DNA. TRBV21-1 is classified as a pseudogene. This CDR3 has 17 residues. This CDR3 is CASSKRRQTGQDYEQYF. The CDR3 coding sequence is TGTGCCAGCAGCAAAAGGCGACAGACCGGCCAAGACTACGAGCAGTACTTC.